The source of this T cell receptor beta chain is a study of T-cell memory formation after mild COVID-19. Whole-study results and caveats: CD4+ contracting clones lay mainly in CM and EM, CD8+ ones in EMRA.

TCRdb itself ran the 5' RACE reads through MiXCR, one entry per CDR3 protein. The table records over 55,000 distinct CDR3 sequences, around 9.5% of them present only once. As to this clonotype: What it binds is unknown.

Per germline, CDR1 MNHNY and CDR2 SVGAGI (reference sequence). V was trimmed by 6 bases and J by 1 base, leaving 21 bases between them. CDR3 length: 17 residues. This sequence was found in a man aged 18-30 years who had mild COVID-19 (a few samples of this study predate the infection). Cell type and time point are not known. The sequencing sample was made of PBMCs or a T cell subset sorted from them (not recorded which). The chain couples TRBV6-6 to TRBJ2-5; D possibly uses TRBD1 or TRBD2 (5 bases each). CDR3 amino acids: CASSLPLGATSQETQYF. CDR3 bases: TGTGCCAGCAGCCTCCCTCTCGGGGCAACCAGCCAAGAGACCCAGTACTTC.